The present TCR beta chain was sequenced within a study of vaccination effects on CD4 cells after COVID-19. Whole-study context: Each participant received a vaccine that was either BNT162b2 or mRNA-1273, given as two doses. Findings and limits, study-wide: Healthy vaccine recipients' vaccine-induced clones were almost all SARS-CoV-2 mono-reactive. Long after vaccination, the clones induced by infection and by vaccine shrank markedly in size.

The repertoire was sequenced with immunoSEQ multiplex PCR; TCRdb's copy has only in-frame clones and lacks some. The sample has about 54,000 clones, 75% to 90% seen once; the top ten hold 2.4%. Trimming took off 0 bases at V and 4 bases at J, with 6 bases between the two ends. CDR1 is SGHTA and CDR2 is FQGNSA in the germline V gene. The CDR3 has 14 residues. Notes on this clone: The antigen is unknown.

Viral peptide pool expansion of antigen-specific CD4+ T cells preceded sequencing in the ViraFEST assay. When around 9 days of culture had elapsed, CD4+ T cells were isolated. They grew a few million PBMC in each well, adding 10 IU/ml IL-2 and 8 to 10 ug/ml peptides. The sample in question was CD4+ T cells from PBMCs cultured with HCoV-229E spike peptides, obtained before COVID-19 vaccination. The sequence came from a human donor who received a COVID-19 vaccine. The V and J genes are TRBV7-2 and TRBJ1-4, with D unclear. The CDR3 bases are TGTGCCAGCAGCTTAGCAGGCTTTAATGAAAAACTGTTTTTT. Protein product: CASSLAGFNEKLFF. Combining the CDR3 with reference TRBV7-2 and TRBJ1-4 gives the whole variable domain GAGVSQSPSNKVTEKGKDVELRCDPISGHTALYWYRQSLGQGLEFLIYFQGNSAPDKSGLPSDRFSAERTGGSVSTLTIQRTQQEDSAVYLCASSLAGFNEKLFFGSGTQLSVL.